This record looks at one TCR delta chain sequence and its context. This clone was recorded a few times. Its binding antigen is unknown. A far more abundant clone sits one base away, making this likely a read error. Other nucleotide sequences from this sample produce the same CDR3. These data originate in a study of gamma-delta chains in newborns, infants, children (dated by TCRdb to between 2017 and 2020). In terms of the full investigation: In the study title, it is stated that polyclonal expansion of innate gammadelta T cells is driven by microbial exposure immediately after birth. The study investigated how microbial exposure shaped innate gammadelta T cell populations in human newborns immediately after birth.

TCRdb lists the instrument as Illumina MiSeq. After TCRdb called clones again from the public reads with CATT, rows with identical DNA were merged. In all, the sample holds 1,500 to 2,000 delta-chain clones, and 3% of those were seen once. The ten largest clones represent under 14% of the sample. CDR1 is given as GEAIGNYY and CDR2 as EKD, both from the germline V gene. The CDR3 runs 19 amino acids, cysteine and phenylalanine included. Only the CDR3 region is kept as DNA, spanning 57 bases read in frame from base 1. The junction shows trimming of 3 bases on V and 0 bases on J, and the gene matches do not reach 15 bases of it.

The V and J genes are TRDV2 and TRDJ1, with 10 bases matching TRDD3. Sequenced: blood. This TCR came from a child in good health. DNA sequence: TGTGCCTGTGACGCTGTCGTACTGGGGGATCTCCTGCACACCGATAAACTCATCTTT. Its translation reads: CACDAVVLGDLLHTDKLIF.